This entry lists 18 T cell receptor beta chains sequenced from one sample in a study of blood T cell repertoires in COVID-19. Sequencing was performed with immunoSEQ multiplex PCR; in TCRdb, only in-frame clones are kept and a portion is missing. The profile shows some 110,000 clones, around 84% of them singletons. Sequencing was carried out using peripheral blood. The receptors originated from a woman older than 75 with acute or convalescent COVID-19.

CDR3 nucleotides: TGTGCTAGTGGTTTGGAACCACGAAGGACAGGGGTCACTGAAGCTTTCTTT. As protein: CASGLEPRRTGVTEAFF. The rearrangement uses TRBV12-5 and TRBJ1-1; 9 bases line up with TRBD1. The CDR3 totals 17 residues. Germline values: CDR1 LGHNT, CDR2 FRNRAP. V dropped 1 base and J dropped 4; count of bases not matched to a gene: 10.

The count of this clone is one. CDR3 sequence reads: CASSLDQVGSTEAFF. CDR3 in DNA: TGTGCCAGCAGCTTAGATCAGGTGGGGAGCACTGAAGCTTTCTTT. The chain carries TRBV11-3 and TRBJ1-1; the D is unclear. Trimming stripped 0 bases from V and 4 bases from J, with 12 bases between. This CDR3 has 15 residues. Germline loops: CDR1 SGHNT, CDR2 YENEEA.

This clone was recorded only once. V usage is TRBV6-5 and J usage is TRBJ2-7; 8 bases match TRBD1. After removal of 7 bases from V and 7 bases from J, the junction contained 15 bases not matched to a gene. Germline-derived CDR1 and CDR2 are MNHEY and SVGAGI. The CDR3 runs 15 residues. The CDR3, as DNA: TGTGCCAGCATTCTCAGGGGGCTATGGCCTAGTGAGCAGTACTTC. Translated, it gives CASILRGLWPSEQYF.

The V gene is TRBV28, the J gene TRBJ2-1, with D possibly being TRBD2 (6 bases). Germline CDR1 is MDHEN and CDR2 is SYDVKM. This CDR3 comprises 15 residues. V lost 4 bases and J 0 bases, leaving 10 bases between the germline ends. The CDR3 reads CASSYSGSSYNEQFF. CDR3 bases: TGTGCCAGCAGTTATAGCGGAAGCTCCTACAATGAGCAGTTCTTC.

V and J are TRBV19 and TRBJ2-3, with D maybe TRBD1 (6 bases). CDR3 length: 13 amino acids. V lost 8 bases to trimming and J lost 0 bases, with 9 bases between them. Germline values: CDR1 LNHDA, CDR2 SQIVND (reference sequence). DNA of the CDR3: TGTGCCAGTCGGACAGCGAGCACAGATACGCAGTATTTT. This gives the protein CASRTASTDTQYF.

This clone is a singleton in its sample. The chain is built from TRBV28 and TRBJ2-1; 7 nucleotides match TRBD2. Germline lookup yields CDR1 MDHEN and CDR2 SYDVKM. The length of the CDR3 is 15 residues. Trimming removed 7 bases from V and 2 bases from J; junction bases left unmatched: 8. The CDR3 nucleotides read TGTGCCAGCACGACGACCGGGAGGCCCTACAATGAGCAGTTCTTC. Translating it yields CASTTTGRPYNEQFF.

The chain recombines TRBV18 with TRBJ2-1; 8 nucleotides match TRBD2. Germline V gene lookup returns CDR1 KGHSH and CDR2 LQKENI. There are 16 residues in the CDR3. Trimming at V came to 5 bases and at J to 8 bases, leaving 14 bases not matched to a gene. In DNA form, the CDR3 reads TGTGCCAGCTCAGTGCCCGGGGGGGCGGAACTCCATGAGCAGTTCTTC. Its protein product is CASSVPGGAELHEQFF.

The rearrangement joins TRBV28 to TRBJ2-2, with 7 bases fitting TRBD1. J gave up 4 bases and V 6 bases, and 8 bases lay outside the gene matches. Germline CDR1 is MDHEN and CDR2 is SYDVKM. This CDR3 contains 15 residues. This CDR3 is CASSSPGQVTGELFF. The CDR3 coding sequence is TGTGCCAGCAGCTCCCCTGGACAGGTCACCGGGGAGCTGTTTTTT.

This clone was counted once. This chain joins TRBV27 and TRBJ1-5; no reliable D call. The CDR3 has 15 amino acids. CDR1 is MNHEY, CDR2 SMNVEV, per germline (reference sequence). The V and J ends lost 3 bases and 5 bases respectively, with 14 bases between them. The CDR3 protein is CASSFAGIPDQPQHF. The CDR3, as DNA: TGTGCCAGCAGTTTCGCGGGTATACCGGATCAGCCCCAGCATTTT.

The chain has TRBV7-8 and TRBJ1-3, with no clear D. Germline lookup yields CDR1 SGHVS and CDR2 FQNEAQ. The length of the CDR3 is 13 residues. Trimming shortened V by 4 bases and J by 0 bases, and 4 bases separated the two germline ends. The DNA of the CDR3 is TGTGCCAGCAGCTCCTACTCTGGAAACACCATATATTTT. Translated, it gives CASSSYSGNTIYF.

This clone came up a few times. The chain recombines TRBV29-1 with TRBJ2-1; a possible D gene is TRBD2 (5 bases). The germline CDR1 and CDR2 sequences are SQVTM and ANQGSEA. Trimming shortened V by 3 bases and J by 2 bases, and 8 bases separated the two germline ends. This CDR3 is 13 amino acids long. DNA for the CDR3: TGCAGCGTTGAGAGGGCTGCCTACAATGAGCAGTTCTTC. It yields the protein CSVERAAYNEQFF.

The chain combines TRBV5-1 with TRBJ1-1, with 9 nucleotides matching TRBD1. This CDR3 contains 15 residues. V trimming: 4 bases; J trimming: 5 bases; junction bases outside the gene matches: 9. The V gene's germline CDR1 is SGHRS and CDR2 YFSETQ. CDR3 sequence: CASSPPGQGRTEAFF. Written as DNA, the CDR3 is TGCGCCAGCAGCCCGCCGGGACAGGGACGGACTGAAGCTTTCTTT.

V gene TRBV6-5 combines with J gene TRBJ2-7; weak D call: TRBD2 (5 bases). There are 14 residues in the CDR3. Germline assignment: CDR1 MNHEY and CDR2 SVGAGI. V lost 6 bases and J lost 3, with 15 bases in between. CDR3 in DNA: TGTGCCAGCAGCTATAGCGCCAAGGGCTACGAGCAGTACTTC. Translated: CASSYSAKGYEQYF.

The rearrangement uses TRBV5-1 and TRBJ2-2; TRBD2 is a possible D gene (5 bases). Deletions cut 3 bases from V and 0 bases from J, with 6 bases between. The CDR3 loop spans 14 amino acids. Germline CDR1 SGHRS, CDR2 YFSETQ. In nucleotides, the CDR3 is TGCGCCAGCAGCTCACTAGCGAACACCGGGGAGCTGTTTTTT. This gives the protein CASSSLANTGELFF.

This sequence joins TRBV4-2 and TRBJ2-5; weak D call: TRBD2 (5 bases). The CDR3 totals 12 residues. CDR1 is LGHNA, CDR2 YNFKEQ, per germline. Trimming stripped 6 bases from V and 10 bases from J, with 15 bases between. The DNA for the CDR3 is TGTGCCAGCAGAGAGGAAGAGGGAATCCAGTACTTC. Its protein product is CASREEEGIQYF.

The chain employs TRBV6-5 and TRBJ2-3; D is undetermined. The CDR3 is 14 amino acids. V was shortened by 11 bases and J by 4 bases, with 19 bases between the two germline ends. Germline loops: CDR1 MNHEY, CDR2 SVGAGI. The CDR3 coding sequence is TGTGCCGGCCGTCCACGCCACCAGGCAGATACGCAGTATTTT. Its protein is CAGRPRHQADTQYF.

In this sample, this clone turned up a few times. The CDR3 region is CATSDFYASGRGRDTQYF. The CDR3 DNA reads TGTGCCACCAGTGATTTTTACGCTAGCGGGAGAGGAAGGGATACGCAGTATTTT. The rearrangement links TRBV24-1 to TRBJ2-3; 10 bases align to TRBD2. CDR1 and CDR2 (germline): KGHDR, SFDVKD. The CDR3 totals 18 residues. Trimming removed 1 base from V and 6 bases from J; junction bases left unmatched: 12.

This rearrangement joins TRBV6-4 to TRBJ2-1, with 16 nucleotides matching TRBD2. The trim removed 8 bases at V and 8 bases at J, leaving 12 bases unmatched. The CDR3 has 17 amino acids. The germline V gene encodes CDR1 MRHNA and CDR2 SNTAGT. DNA of the CDR3: TGTGCCAGCGCTCGCGGGACTAGCGGGAGGGCACGGGATGAGCAGTTCTTC. Protein product: CASARGTSGRARDEQFF.